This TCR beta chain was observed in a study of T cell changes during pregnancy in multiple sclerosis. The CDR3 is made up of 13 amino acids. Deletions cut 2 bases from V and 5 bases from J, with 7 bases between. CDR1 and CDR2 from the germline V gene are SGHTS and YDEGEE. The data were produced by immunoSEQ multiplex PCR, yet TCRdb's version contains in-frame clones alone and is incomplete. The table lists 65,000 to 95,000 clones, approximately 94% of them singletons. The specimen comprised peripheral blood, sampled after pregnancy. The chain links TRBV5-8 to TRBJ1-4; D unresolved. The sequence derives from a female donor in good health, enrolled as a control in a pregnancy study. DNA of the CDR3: TGTGCCAGCAGCTTTGGCAGGAATGAAAAACTGTTTTTT. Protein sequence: CASSFGRNEKLFF.